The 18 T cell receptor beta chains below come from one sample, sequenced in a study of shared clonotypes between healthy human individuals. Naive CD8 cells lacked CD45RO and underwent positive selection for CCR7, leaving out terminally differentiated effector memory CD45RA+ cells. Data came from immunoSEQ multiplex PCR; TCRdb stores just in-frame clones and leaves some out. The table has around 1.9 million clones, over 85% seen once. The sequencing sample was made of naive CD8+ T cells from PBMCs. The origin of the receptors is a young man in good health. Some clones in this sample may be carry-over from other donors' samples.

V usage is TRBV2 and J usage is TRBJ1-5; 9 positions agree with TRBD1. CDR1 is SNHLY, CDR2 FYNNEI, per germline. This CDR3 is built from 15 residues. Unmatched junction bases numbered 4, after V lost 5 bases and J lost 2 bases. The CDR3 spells CASSQQGAGNQPQHF. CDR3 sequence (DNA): TGTGCCAGCAGTCAACAGGGGGCCGGCAATCAGCCCCAGCATTTT.

CDR3: CASKGRGYQETQYF. The CDR3 DNA reads TGTGCCAGTAAGGGTCGAGGGTACCAAGAGACCCAGTACTTC. The chain carries TRBV19 and TRBJ2-5, with a tentative D call TRBD2 (5 bases). CDR3 length: 14 residues. The germline V and J ends were trimmed by 7 bases and 0 bases, with 12 bases remaining between them. From germline, CDR1 is LNHDA and CDR2 SQIVND (reference sequence).

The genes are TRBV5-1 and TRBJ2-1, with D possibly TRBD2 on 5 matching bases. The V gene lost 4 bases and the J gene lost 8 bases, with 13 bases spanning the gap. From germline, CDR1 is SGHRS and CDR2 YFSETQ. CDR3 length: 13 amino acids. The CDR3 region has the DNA TGCGCCAGCAGCGCCGGCGGGCATTATGAGCAGTTCTTC. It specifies CASSAGGHYEQFF.

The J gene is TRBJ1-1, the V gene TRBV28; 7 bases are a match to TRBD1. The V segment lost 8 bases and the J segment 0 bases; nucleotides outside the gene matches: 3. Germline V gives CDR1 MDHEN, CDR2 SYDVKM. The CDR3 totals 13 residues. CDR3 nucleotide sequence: TGTGCCAGCTGGGACAGCATGAACACTGAAGCTTTCTTT. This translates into CASWDSMNTEAFF.

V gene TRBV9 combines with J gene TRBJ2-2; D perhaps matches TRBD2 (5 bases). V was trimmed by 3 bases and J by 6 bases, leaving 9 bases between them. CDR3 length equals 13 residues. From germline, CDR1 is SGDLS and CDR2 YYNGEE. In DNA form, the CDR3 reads TGTGCCAGCAGCGCCCGGGGTTCCGGGGAGCTGTTTTTT. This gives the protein CASSARGSGELFF.

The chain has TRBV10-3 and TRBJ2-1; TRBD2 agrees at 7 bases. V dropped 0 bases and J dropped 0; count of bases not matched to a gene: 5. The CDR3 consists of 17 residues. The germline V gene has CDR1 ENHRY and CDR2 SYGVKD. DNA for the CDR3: TGTGCCATCAGTGAGTCGAGTGGCGGGAGCTCCTACAATGAGCAGTTCTTC. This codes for CAISESSGGSSYNEQFF.

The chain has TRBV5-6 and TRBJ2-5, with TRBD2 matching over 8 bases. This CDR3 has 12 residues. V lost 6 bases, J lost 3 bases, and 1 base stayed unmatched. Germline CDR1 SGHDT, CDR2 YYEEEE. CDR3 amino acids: CASTGGEETQYF. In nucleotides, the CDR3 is TGTGCCAGCACCGGGGGGGAAGAGACCCAGTACTTC.

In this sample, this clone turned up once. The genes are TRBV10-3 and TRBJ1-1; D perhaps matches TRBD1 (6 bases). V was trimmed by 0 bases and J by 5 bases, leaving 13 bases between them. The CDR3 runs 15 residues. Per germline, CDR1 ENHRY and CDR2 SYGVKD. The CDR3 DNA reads TGTGCCATCAGTGAGTCGGGGGGGCCCGGAACTGAAGCTTTCTTT. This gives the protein CAISESGGPGTEAFF.

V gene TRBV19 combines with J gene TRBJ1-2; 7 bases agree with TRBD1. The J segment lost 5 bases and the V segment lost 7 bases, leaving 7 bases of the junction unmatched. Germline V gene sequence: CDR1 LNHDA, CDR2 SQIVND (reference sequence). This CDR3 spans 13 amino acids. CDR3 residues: CASKSQGRYGYTF. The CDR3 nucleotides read TGTGCCAGTAAGTCACAGGGGAGGTATGGCTACACCTTC.

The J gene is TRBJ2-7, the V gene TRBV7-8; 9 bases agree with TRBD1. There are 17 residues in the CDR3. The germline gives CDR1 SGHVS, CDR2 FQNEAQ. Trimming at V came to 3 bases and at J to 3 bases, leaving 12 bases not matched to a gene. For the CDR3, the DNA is TGTGCCAGCAGCTTTCTGAGAGGACAGGGGAGACTCTACGAGCAGTACTTC. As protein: CASSFLRGQGRLYEQYF. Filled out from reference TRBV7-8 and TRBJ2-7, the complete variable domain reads GAGVSQSPRYKVAKRGQDVALRCDPISGHVSLFWYQQALGQGPEFLTYFQNEAQLDKSGLPSDRFFAERPEGSVSTLKIQRTQQEDSAVYLCASSFLRGQGRLYEQYFGPGTRLTVT.

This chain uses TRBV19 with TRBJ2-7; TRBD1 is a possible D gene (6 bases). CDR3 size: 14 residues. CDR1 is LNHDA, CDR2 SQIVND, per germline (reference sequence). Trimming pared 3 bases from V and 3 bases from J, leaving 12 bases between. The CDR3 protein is CASSMWQGNYEQYF. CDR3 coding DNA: TGTGCCAGTAGTATGTGGCAGGGGAACTACGAGCAGTACTTC.

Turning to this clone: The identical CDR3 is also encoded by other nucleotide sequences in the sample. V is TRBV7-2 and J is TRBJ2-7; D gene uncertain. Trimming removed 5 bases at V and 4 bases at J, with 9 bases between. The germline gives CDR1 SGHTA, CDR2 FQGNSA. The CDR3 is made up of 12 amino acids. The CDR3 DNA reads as TGTGCCAGCAGCCCCCGGCTTTACGAGCAGTACTTC. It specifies CASSPRLYEQYF.

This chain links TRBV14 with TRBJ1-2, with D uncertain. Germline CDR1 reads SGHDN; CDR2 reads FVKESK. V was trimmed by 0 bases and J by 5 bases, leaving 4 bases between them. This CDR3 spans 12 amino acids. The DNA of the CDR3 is TGTGCCAGCAGCCAAGACCAGTATGGCTACACCTTC. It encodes CASSQDQYGYTF. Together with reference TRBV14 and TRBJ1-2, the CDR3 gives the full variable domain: EAGVTQFPSHSVIEKGQTVTLRCDPISGHDNLYWYRRVMGKEIKFLLHFVKESKQDESGMPNNRFLAERTGGTYSTLKVQPAELEDSGVYFCASSQDQYGYTFGSGTRLTVV.

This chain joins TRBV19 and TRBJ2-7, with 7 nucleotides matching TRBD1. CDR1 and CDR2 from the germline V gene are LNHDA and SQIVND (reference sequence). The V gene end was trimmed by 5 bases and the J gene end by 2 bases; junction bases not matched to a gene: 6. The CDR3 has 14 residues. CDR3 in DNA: TGTGCCAGTAGTTTCCGGGACAGTCCCTACGAGCAGTACTTC. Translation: CASSFRDSPYEQYF.

Here the CDR3 reads CASSLLNTGELFF. CDR3 bases: TGTGCCAGCAGCTTACTAAACACCGGGGAGCTGTTTTTT. The chain carries TRBV11-2 and TRBJ2-2; no clear D gene. Trimming stripped 2 bases from V and 2 bases from J, with 3 bases between. The CDR3 is 13 residues long. Germline V gene sequence: CDR1 SGHAT, CDR2 FQNNGV.

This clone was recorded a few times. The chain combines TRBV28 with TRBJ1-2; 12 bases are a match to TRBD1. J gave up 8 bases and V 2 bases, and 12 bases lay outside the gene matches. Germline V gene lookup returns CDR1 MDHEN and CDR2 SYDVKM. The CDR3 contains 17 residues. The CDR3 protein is CASSLPTSGQGANGYTF. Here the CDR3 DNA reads TGTGCCAGCAGTTTACCAACATCGGGACAGGGGGCTAACGGCTACACCTTC.

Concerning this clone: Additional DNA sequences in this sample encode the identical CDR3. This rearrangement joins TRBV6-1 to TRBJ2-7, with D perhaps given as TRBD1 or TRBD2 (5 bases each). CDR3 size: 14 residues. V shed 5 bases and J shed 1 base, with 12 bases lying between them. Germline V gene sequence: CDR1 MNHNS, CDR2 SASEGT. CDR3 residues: CASSFWDRSYEQYF. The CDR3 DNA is TGTGCCAGCAGTTTCTGGGACCGATCCTACGAGCAGTACTTC.

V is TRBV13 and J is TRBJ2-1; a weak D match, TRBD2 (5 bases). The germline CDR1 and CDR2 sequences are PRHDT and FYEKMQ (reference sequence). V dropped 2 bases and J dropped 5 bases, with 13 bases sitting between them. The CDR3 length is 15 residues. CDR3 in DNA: TGTGCCAGCAGCTTACGGACTGCACCCCACAATGAGCAGTTCTTC. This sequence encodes CASSLRTAPHNEQFF.